This entry features one T cell receptor (beta chain) sequence. Its specificity is not known. Naive CD8 cells lacked CD45RO, underwent positive selection for CCR7 and left out terminally differentiated effector memory CD45RA+ cells. The method was immunoSEQ multiplex PCR; TCRdb's version includes in-frame clones alone and lacks a portion of them. The profile shows around 2,000,000 clones, around 96% of them singletons. V gave up 4 bases and J gave up 2 bases, with 8 bases separating them. Germline V lookup: CDR1 WSHSY, CDR2 SAAADI. The CDR3 totals 13 residues. These data originate in a study of shared clonotypes between healthy human individuals. Across the whole study: The donor group consisted of two women and a few men, aged 18 to 49. General study points: The study found lower generation probabilities in non-shared clonotypes than in those shared by all four donors. Rarefaction demonstrated incomplete sorted-subset sequencing despite large depth. Several donors held approximately 5% of naive CD4 clonotypes in common.

The V gene is TRBV10-2, the J gene TRBJ1-2; D remains unclear. The specimen was naive CD8+ T cells sorted from blood. The sequence was obtained from a man aged 18 to 30 in good health. This CDR3 is CASSVKRNYGYTF. The DNA of the CDR3 is TGCGCCAGCAGTGTTAAGCGGAACTATGGCTACACCTTC.